Below are 26 T cell receptor beta chains sequenced from a single sample in a study of blood T cell repertoires in COVID-19. Libraries were prepared by immunoSEQ multiplex PCR; TCRdb keeps only in-frame clonotypes and omits some of them. The profile shows roughly 87,000 clones, roughly 80% of them singletons. Sequences were obtained from peripheral blood. Receptors were obtained from a woman aged 45 to 65 with acute or convalescent COVID-19.

This chain links TRBV28 with TRBJ1-2; D is unresolved. With 3 bases removed from V and 3 bases from J, the gap between germline ends came to 17 bases. Germline V lookup: CDR1 MDHEN, CDR2 SYDVKM. This CDR3 is built from 16 residues. CDR3 loop: CASSFAFHTGYYGYTF. The DNA of the CDR3 is TGTGCCAGCAGTTTTGCGTTTCACACGGGGTACTATGGCTACACCTTC.

The chain links TRBV9 to TRBJ2-5, with 7 bases that match TRBD1. V lost 3 bases, J lost 5 bases, and 4 bases stayed unmatched. The CDR3 runs to 13 residues. Germline CDR1 SGDLS, CDR2 YYNGEE. CDR3 bases: TGTGCCAGCAGCGCTCACAGGGGCGAGACCCAGTACTTC. Its translation: CASSAHRGETQYF. The entire variable domain, with the rest obtained from reference TRBV9 and TRBJ2-5, is as follows: DSGVTQTPKHLITATGQRVTLRCSPRSGDLSVYWYQQSLDQGLQFLIQYYNGEERAKGNILERFSAQQFPDLHSELNLSSLELGDSALYFCASSAHRGETQYFGPGTRLLVL.

J is TRBJ1-5 and V is TRBV6-2 or TRBV6-3, with D maybe TRBD1 (5 bases). The germline CDR1 and CDR2 sequences are MNHEY and SVGEGT. V lost 2 bases and J lost 5, with 13 bases in between. The CDR3 covers 15 residues. The CDR3 protein is CASSYGQGRDQPQHF. DNA of the CDR3: TGTGCCAGCAGTTACGGGCAGGGAAGGGATCAGCCCCAGCATTTT.

This clone was seen only once. The chain recombines TRBV19 with TRBJ2-5; 11 bases match TRBD2. The CDR3 is 17 residues long. The J segment lost 4 bases and the V segment lost 5 bases, leaving 12 bases of the junction unmatched. Germline CDR1 is LNHDA and CDR2 is SQIVND (reference sequence). CDR3 DNA: TGTGCCAGTAGTCCCTCTCTATTAGCGGGGGGGCCAGAGACCCAGTACTTC. It translates to CASSPSLLAGGPETQYF.

The CDR3 is CASKGQGRDTQYF. Here the CDR3 DNA reads TGTGCCAGTAAAGGACAGGGGCGCGATACGCAGTATTTT. This chain uses TRBV19 with TRBJ2-3, with 9 bases that match TRBD1. The length of the CDR3 is 13 residues. V was pared by 7 bases and J by 6 bases, with 5 bases of the junction left unmatched. The germline V gene has CDR1 LNHDA and CDR2 SQIVND (reference sequence).

This rearrangement joins TRBV6-5 to TRBJ2-7, with 7 bases fitting TRBD1. The CDR3 has 14 amino acids. Germline CDR1 and CDR2: MNHEY and SVGAGI. Losses at the gene ends were 5 bases for V and 2 bases for J; bases not matched to a gene: 6. Written as DNA, the CDR3 is TGTGCCAGCAGTCCTACAGGGGTGGCCTACGAGCAGTACTTC. Encoded protein: CASSPTGVAYEQYF.

V and J are TRBV6-5 and TRBJ1-2; 9 positions match TRBD1. Germline values: CDR1 MNHEY, CDR2 SVGAGI. CDR3 length: 14 amino acids. Germline trimming cut 5 bases from V and 8 bases from J; bases unmatched to any gene: 9. Here the CDR3 reads CASSQLDRGGGYTF. The CDR3 DNA sequence: TGTGCCAGCAGTCAGCTGGACAGGGGAGGAGGCTACACCTTC.

This clone was observed at least ten times. CDR3: CASSFVRGGYQPQHF. The DNA of the CDR3 is TGTGCCAGCAGTTTTGTAAGGGGGGGTTACCAGCCCCAGCATTTT. The rearrangement links TRBV28 to TRBJ1-5, with D possibly being TRBD1 (6 bases). This CDR3 is 15 amino acids long. Trimming shortened V by 3 bases and J by 7 bases, and 16 bases separated the two germline ends. Germline-derived CDR1 and CDR2 are MDHEN and SYDVKM. The full variable domain, completed using reference TRBV28 and TRBJ1-5, is DVKVTQSSRYLVKRTGEKVFLECVQDMDHENMFWYRQDPGLGLRLIYFSYDVKMKEKGDIPEGYSVSREKKERFSLILESASTNQTSMYLCASSFVRGGYQPQHFGDGTRLSIL.

V and J are TRBV5-4 and TRBJ2-3, with TRBD2 matching over 7 bases. CDR3 length: 15 residues. The V segment lost 0 bases and the J segment 3 bases; nucleotides outside the gene matches: 4. In germline, CDR1 is SGHNT, CDR2 YYREEE (reference sequence). The CDR3 region is CASSLAGGSTDTQYF. In DNA, the CDR3 is TGTGCCAGCAGCTTGGCGGGGGGAAGTACAGATACGCAGTATTTT.

The gene calls are TRBV30 and TRBJ2-7; D possibly corresponds to TRBD2 (7 bases). This CDR3 contains 13 residues. Germline lookup yields CDR1 GTSNPN and CDR2 SVGIG (reference sequence). Trimming stripped 4 bases from V and 5 bases from J, with 15 bases between. CDR3 sequence (DNA): TGTGCCTGGAAGTCGGCCGGGGGGCACGAGCAGTACTTC. Translating it yields CAWKSAGGHEQYF.

CDR3 nucleotide sequence: TGTGCCAGTAGCTTCGTTAGGAGTGAAGCTTTCTTT. This encodes CASSFVRSEAFF. The J gene is TRBJ1-1, the V gene TRBV19, with D uncertain. Germline CDR1 is LNHDA and CDR2 is SQIVND (reference sequence). The CDR3 is 12 amino acids. The V end was cut by 6 bases, the J end by 7 bases, with 12 bases between.

This clone was counted between two and nine times. The chain recombines TRBV5-6 with TRBJ1-1; 7 bases line up with TRBD1. J lost 6 bases, V lost 6 bases, and 14 bases had no gene match. The germline V gene has CDR1 SGHDT and CDR2 YYEEEE. CDR3 length: 15 amino acids. The CDR3 loop reads CASITGVRGGAEAFF. The CDR3 nucleotides read TGTGCCAGCATTACAGGGGTCCGAGGGGGCGCTGAAGCTTTCTTT.

This clone was seen just once. J is TRBJ1-1 and V is TRBV19; D not resolved. CDR1 and CDR2 (germline): LNHDA, SQIVND (reference sequence). This CDR3 contains 12 residues. V dropped 10 bases and J dropped 10 bases, with 19 bases sitting between them. CDR3 sequence: CAIFSEAGGAFF. DNA of the CDR3: TGTGCCATCTTTTCCGAGGCGGGAGGAGCTTTCTTT.

This chain joins TRBV27 and TRBJ1-6, with D perhaps TRBD1 (5 bases). This CDR3 region has 14 residues. The ends were cut back, 5 bases at V and 9 bases at J, with 14 bases in the middle. Germline-derived CDR1 and CDR2 are MNHEY and SMNVEV (reference sequence). CDR3 DNA: TGTGCCAGCAGTGCCGGTAGGGGTGGTTCACCCCTCCACTTT. Its translation is CASSAGRGGSPLHF.

This chain joins TRBV7-9 and TRBJ1-1; D is ambiguous. V was trimmed by 5 bases and J by 0 bases, leaving 7 bases between them. This CDR3 region has 13 residues. Germline V gene sequence: CDR1 SEHNR, CDR2 FQNEAQ (reference sequence). The CDR3 DNA sequence: TGTGCCAGCAGCCCTCCTATGAACACTGAAGCTTTCTTT. Its translation is CASSPPMNTEAFF.

The gene calls are TRBV28 and TRBJ1-5; TRBD1 matches at 9 bases. Germline CDR1 and CDR2: MDHEN and SYDVKM. This CDR3 comprises 15 residues. V shed 7 bases and J 5 bases; nucleotides not matched to a gene: 9. The CDR3 bases are TGTGCCAGCAACCTAAGGACAGGGGCAGATCAGCCCCAGCATTTT. It is translated as CASNLRTGADQPQHF.

The chain employs TRBV6-1 and TRBJ2-1; no clear D. Trimming removed 6 bases at V and 8 bases at J, with 11 bases between. The CDR3 length is 12 residues. The germline V gene has CDR1 MNHNS and CDR2 SASEGT. CDR3 protein: CASSYSLDEQFF. CDR3 bases: TGTGCCAGCAGCTACAGTCTGGATGAGCAGTTCTTC.

The rearrangement uses TRBV7-2 and TRBJ2-1; 10 bases map to TRBD2. Germline CDR1 reads SGHTA; CDR2 reads FQGNSA. The CDR3 is made up of 19 amino acids. Trimming took 5 bases from V and 0 from J; bases not matched to a gene: 13. The CDR3 loop is CASSGKSGGARGSYNEQFF. For the CDR3, the DNA is TGTGCCAGCAGCGGTAAGAGCGGGGGGGCTCGAGGCTCCTACAATGAGCAGTTCTTC.

This clone was observed once. This rearrangement joins TRBV6-6 to TRBJ2-7; tentatively, D is TRBD1 (6 bases). CDR1 is MNHNY, CDR2 SVGAGI, per germline (reference sequence). Trimming left V 0 bases short and J 4 bases short, with 13 bases between. CDR3 length: 15 residues. The CDR3 DNA is TGTGCCAGCAGTTACTCGACAGGTGGGGAATACGAGCAGTACTTC. Its translation is CASSYSTGGEYEQYF.

The CDR3 sequence: CASSGTGKNQPQHF. CDR3 nucleotide sequence: TGTGCCAGCAGTGGGACAGGCAAGAATCAGCCCCAGCATTTT. The genes are TRBV28 and TRBJ1-5; TRBD1 agrees at 8 bases. Trimming at V came to 5 bases and at J to 4 bases, leaving 4 bases not matched to a gene. This CDR3 is 14 amino acids long. Per germline, CDR1 MDHEN and CDR2 SYDVKM.

This chain links TRBV5-1 with TRBJ2-3; 9 bases agree with TRBD2. Germline CDR1 SGHRS, CDR2 YFSETQ. Trimming cost V 0 bases and J 6 bases; bases outside gene matches: 11. The CDR3 sequence is 17 residues long. In nucleotides, the CDR3 is TGCGCCAGCAGCTTGGCCTCCGTAGCGGGGGCCCCTGATACGCAGTATTTT. This translates into CASSLASVAGAPDTQYF.

The chain couples TRBV27 to TRBJ2-7; no reliable D call. Per the germline V gene, CDR1 is MNHEY and CDR2 is SMNVEV (reference sequence). V lost 2 bases and J lost 2, with 13 bases in between. This CDR3 has 15 amino acids. The CDR3 bases are TGTGCCAGCAGTTTAAACAGCCTACATCCCTACGAGCAGTACTTC. This sequence encodes CASSLNSLHPYEQYF.

The genes are TRBV4-1 and TRBJ1-2, with a possible D match to TRBD1 (5 bases). This CDR3 has 16 residues. The V end was cut by 4 bases, the J end by 4 bases, with 19 bases between. Germline CDR1 is MGHRA and CDR2 is YSYEKL. The CDR3 is CASSPEGSQGGYGYTF. As DNA, the CDR3 is TGCGCCAGCAGCCCAGAGGGGAGCCAGGGAGGCTATGGCTACACCTTC.

This sequence joins TRBV28 and TRBJ2-7; 7 bases fit TRBD2. CDR1 and CDR2 from the germline V gene are MDHEN and SYDVKM. The CDR3 totals 15 residues. V lost 6 bases, J lost 0 bases, and 8 bases stayed unmatched. CDR3 coding DNA: TGTGCCAGCAGCCTAAGCGGGGTAAGCTCCTACGAGCAGTACTTC. Encoded protein: CASSLSGVSSYEQYF.

The chain uses TRBV5-4 and TRBJ1-2; the D gene is possibly TRBD1 (5 bases). The CDR3 is made up of 15 amino acids. CDR1 SGHNT and CDR2 YYREEE come from the germline V gene (reference sequence). V was pared by 1 base and J by 4 bases, with 14 bases between. As DNA, the CDR3 is TGTGCCAGCAGCTTGAGTATGGACACCCTCTATGGCTACACCTTC. This encodes CASSLSMDTLYGYTF.

In its sample, this clone was seen a few times. The rearrangement uses TRBV7-2 and TRBJ1-5; D perhaps matches TRBD1 (6 bases). Germline CDR1 SGHTA, CDR2 FQGNSA. This CDR3 region has 14 residues. V lost 6 bases and J lost 0, with 9 bases in between. CDR3 sequence reads: CASRGASSNQPQHF. In nucleotides, the CDR3 is TGTGCCAGCAGGGGGGCGTCTAGCAATCAGCCCCAGCATTTT.